The next 24 T cell receptor beta chains were all read from a single sample in a study of cytomegalovirus exposure and HLA in healthy donors. Primers included in the PCR were 60 Vbeta and 13 Jbeta primers. Sequenced by immunoSEQ multiplex PCR; TCRdb stores in-frame clones only, minus some. The sample lists 50,000 or so clones, around three fifths occurring once. Input material: PBMCs. Every receptor here comes from a human donor in good health.

This clone was found once. The chain joins TRBV15 to TRBJ1-3, with a possible D match to TRBD1 (5 bases). Germline CDR1 and CDR2: LNHNV and YYDKDF (reference sequence). The CDR3 loop spans 14 amino acids. The V end was cut by 1 base, the J end by 2 bases, with 6 bases between. CDR3 residues: CATSRGGAGNTIYF. The CDR3 nucleotides are TGTGCCACCAGCAGAGGGGGGGCTGGAAACACCATATATTTT.

This clone turned up a few times. J is TRBJ2-6 and V is TRBV5-8, with D unclear. The germline gives CDR1 SGHTS, CDR2 YDEGEE. The CDR3 is 16 residues long. V was clipped by 4 bases and J by 0 bases, with 11 bases between them. The CDR3, as DNA: TGTGCCAGCAGCCACCGGGTGGACTCTGGGGCCAACGTCCTGACTTTC. Its translation is CASSHRVDSGANVLTF.

This clone was seen only a few times. V gene TRBV4-2 combines with J gene TRBJ1-2, with D uncertain. V lost 0 bases and J lost 5, with 19 bases in between. The CDR3 sequence is 17 residues long. The V gene's germline CDR1 is LGHNA and CDR2 YNFKEQ. The CDR3 sequence: CASSQEAAVKSIYGYTF. CDR3 DNA: TGTGCCAGCAGCCAAGAAGCGGCAGTAAAGTCGATATATGGCTACACCTTC.

The chain carries TRBV2 and TRBJ2-5; 8 bases are shared with TRBD1. The V gene's germline CDR1 is SNHLY and CDR2 FYNNEI. The J segment lost 4 bases and the V segment lost 6 bases, leaving 4 bases of the junction unmatched. The CDR3 totals 13 residues. This CDR3 reads CASSQDRVETQYF. The CDR3 DNA sequence: TGTGCCAGCAGCCAGGACAGGGTAGAGACCCAGTACTTC.

The chain uses TRBV5-4 and TRBJ2-3, with D tentatively TRBD2 (7 bases). Germline lookup yields CDR1 SGHNT and CDR2 YYREEE (reference sequence). The CDR3 length is 15 residues. The V gene lost 10 bases and the J gene lost 3 bases, with 21 bases spanning the gap. The CDR3 loop is CAARGVGGPTDTQYF. The CDR3 DNA reads TGTGCCGCACGGGGGGTGGGGGGGCCGACAGATACGCAGTATTTT.

This chain joins TRBV7-2 and TRBJ2-7, with 8 bases lining up with TRBD1. The CDR3 covers 16 residues. In germline, CDR1 is SGHTA, CDR2 FQGNSA. Trimming removed 0 bases from V and 5 bases from J; junction bases left unmatched: 9. The CDR3 coding sequence is TGTGCCAGCAGCTTAGCCTCGCAGGGGGCAAGTCACGAGCAGTACTTC. It is translated as CASSLASQGASHEQYF.

The chain couples TRBV6-6 to TRBJ1-2; D not certain. From germline, CDR1 is MNHNY and CDR2 SVGAGI (reference sequence). Between the trimmed V and J ends, which lost 4 bases and 7 bases, there was a span of 16 bases. This CDR3 spans 14 amino acids. In DNA form, the CDR3 reads TGTGCCAGCAGTTCCACAATCGATACCCTTGGCTACACCTTC. Protein sequence: CASSSTIDTLGYTF.

This clone appeared a few times. The rearrangement links TRBV30 to TRBJ2-2, with a possible D match to TRBD1 (5 bases). The V end lost 0 bases, the J end lost 6 bases, and 17 bases lay between the germline ends. The length of the CDR3 is 16 residues. Germline V gene lookup returns CDR1 GTSNPN and CDR2 SVGIG (reference sequence). For the CDR3, the DNA is TGTGCCTGGAGTGTTAGAAGGGGCCTGTTGTCCGGGGAGCTGTTTTTT. As protein: CAWSVRRGLLSGELFF.

This sequence joins TRBV9 and TRBJ1-1; 7 bases line up with TRBD1. V lost 2 bases to trimming and J lost 1 base; unmatched junction nucleotides: 8. From germline, CDR1 is SGDLS and CDR2 YYNGEE. CDR3 length: 16 residues. This CDR3 reads CASSVAIDRENTEAFF. The CDR3 region has the DNA TGTGCCAGCAGCGTGGCTATAGACAGGGAGAACACTGAAGCTTTCTTT.

This clone was seen only once. The V and J genes are TRBV4-1 and TRBJ2-7; 12 positions agree with TRBD1. Germline values: CDR1 MGHRA, CDR2 YSYEKL. CDR3 size: 14 residues. V lost 4 bases and J lost 4; bases outside the gene matches: 2. This CDR3 reads CASSPGQGAYEQYF. The DNA for the CDR3 is TGCGCCAGCAGCCCGGGACAGGGGGCGTACGAGCAGTACTTC.

The chain employs TRBV30 and TRBJ2-5; D not certain. V shed 5 bases and J shed 2 bases, with 15 bases lying between them. The germline CDR1 and CDR2 sequences are GTSNPN and SVGIG (reference sequence). There are 14 residues in the CDR3. In DNA, the CDR3 is TGTGCCTGGGTGGGTACAGACGCTCAAGAGACCCAGTACTTC. It specifies CAWVGTDAQETQYF.

The V and J genes are TRBV5-1 and TRBJ2-7; tentative D call: TRBD2 (7 bases). CDR1 SGHRS and CDR2 YFSETQ come from the germline V gene. The CDR3 extends over 15 amino acids. With 2 bases removed from V and 0 bases from J, the gap between germline ends came to 12 bases. In DNA, the CDR3 is TGCGCCAGCAGCTTCTCACGGGGGGCCTCCTACGAGCAGTACTTC. It translates to CASSFSRGASYEQYF.

Here the CDR3 reads CASSGNRESPLHF. The CDR3, as DNA: TGCGCCAGCAGCGGCAACAGGGAGTCACCCCTCCACTTT. J is TRBJ1-6 and V is TRBV5-1; possible D gene TRBD1, 6 bases. The germline V gene has CDR1 SGHRS and CDR2 YFSETQ. The CDR3 is 13 residues long. The V gene lost 4 bases and the J gene lost 10 bases, with 12 bases spanning the gap.

The chain joins TRBV4-1 to TRBJ1-2; D unresolved. The V gene lost 4 bases and the J gene lost 0 bases, with 12 bases spanning the gap. The germline V gene has CDR1 MGHRA and CDR2 YSYEKL. The CDR3 is 15 amino acids. The chain's CDR3 is CASSLREAANYGYTF. In DNA, the CDR3 is TGCGCCAGCAGCCTCCGGGAAGCTGCTAACTATGGCTACACCTTC.

This rearrangement joins TRBV5-1 to TRBJ1-6; 8 nucleotides match TRBD1. The germline V gene has CDR1 SGHRS and CDR2 YFSETQ. CDR3 length equals 16 residues. J lost 9 bases, V lost 0 bases, and 8 bases had no gene match. DNA of the CDR3: TGCGCCAGCAGCTTGGATGGACAGGGTTCCGGTTCACCCCTCCACTTT. Its protein product is CASSLDGQGSGSPLHF.

This clone occurred once. J is TRBJ2-3 and V is TRBV5-6, with 10 positions matching TRBD1. CDR1 and CDR2 (germline): SGHDT, YYEEEE. This CDR3 region has 15 residues. The junction had 9 bases not matched to a gene; V was cut back by 4 bases and J by 7 bases. The chain's CDR3 is CASSQGQGITHTQYF. As DNA, the CDR3 is TGTGCCAGCAGCCAGGGACAGGGGATAACACATACGCAGTATTTT.

In this sample, this clone turned up a few times. The CDR3 loop reads CASSRDRVSYEQYF. DNA of the CDR3: TGCGCCAGCAGCCGGGACAGGGTCTCCTACGAGCAGTACTTC. V and J are TRBV4-1 and TRBJ2-7; TRBD1 matches at 9 bases. V dropped 4 bases and J dropped 0; count of bases not matched to a gene: 1. Germline V gene data show CDR1 as MGHRA and CDR2 as YSYEKL. This CDR3 has 14 amino acids.

The table lists this clone with a count of one. The rearrangement links TRBV30 to TRBJ2-7; D is ambiguous. This CDR3 region has 13 residues. Germline CDR1 and CDR2: GTSNPN and SVGIG (reference sequence). Trimming stripped 8 bases from V and 4 bases from J, with 18 bases between. CDR3 DNA: TGTGCCGGCCACAGAGCTACCGGTTACGAGCAGTACTTC. Translation: CAGHRATGYEQYF.

The rearrangement links TRBV14 to TRBJ1-6; the D gene is possibly TRBD1 (6 bases). The CDR3 has 15 residues. Trimming removed 1 base at V and 7 bases at J, with 11 bases between. CDR1 is SGHDN, CDR2 FVKESK, per germline. CDR3 sequence reads: CASSQVWGRNSPLHF. The CDR3 bases are TGTGCCAGCAGCCAAGTTTGGGGGCGAAATTCACCCCTCCACTTT.

This chain links TRBV6-1 with TRBJ2-5, with D perhaps TRBD2 (6 bases). The ends were cut back, 6 bases at V and 5 bases at J, with 19 bases in the middle. The CDR3 is 15 amino acids. Germline loops: CDR1 MNHNS, CDR2 SASEGT. The DNA of the CDR3 is TGTGCCAGCAGCGGAACTAGCTTCCGGGGGGAGACCCAGTACTTC. This codes for CASSGTSFRGETQYF.

This clone showed up just a few times. This chain links TRBV7-9 with TRBJ2-7; perhaps TRBD1 as D (6 bases). The germline V gene has CDR1 SEHNR and CDR2 FQNEAQ (reference sequence). CDR3 length: 14 amino acids. The V end lost 5 bases, the J end lost 2 bases, and 13 bases lay between the germline ends. The CDR3 spells CASSPVGAAYEQYF. The CDR3 bases are TGTGCCAGCAGCCCAGTGGGGGCAGCCTACGAGCAGTACTTC.

The rearrangement links TRBV5-1 to TRBJ1-5; 8 bases fit TRBD1. The CDR3 extends over 15 amino acids. V dropped 7 bases and J dropped 0; count of bases not matched to a gene: 6. Germline V gene data show CDR1 as SGHRS and CDR2 as YFSETQ. The CDR3 nucleotides read TGCGCCAGCCGGACAGGGTTTGGTAGCAATCAGCCCCAGCATTTT. This codes for CASRTGFGSNQPQHF.

In the case of this clone: Other DNA sequences of this sample code for an identical CDR3. The rearrangement joins TRBV7-6 to TRBJ1-1; D gene unclear. In germline, CDR1 is SGHVS, CDR2 FNYEAQ. This CDR3 contains 13 residues. V was clipped by 3 bases and J by 1 base, with 6 bases between them. CDR3 nucleotides: TGTGCCAGCAGCTTCTCCAGGAACACTGAAGCTTTCTTT. Protein: CASSFSRNTEAFF.

This chain uses TRBV19 with TRBJ2-5; the D gene is possibly TRBD2 (5 bases). V was clipped by 3 bases and J by 2 bases, with 7 bases between them. CDR1 is LNHDA, CDR2 SQIVND, per germline (reference sequence). This CDR3 is 13 amino acids long. CDR3 coding DNA: TGTGCCAGTAGTATCAAGCGGCAAGAGACCCAGTACTTC. Translation: CASSIKRQETQYF. Combining the CDR3 with reference TRBV19 and TRBJ2-5 gives the whole variable domain DGGITQSPKYLFRKEGQNVTLSCEQNLNHDAMYWYRQDPGQGLRLIYYSQIVNDFQKGDIAEGYSVSREKKESFPLTVTSAQKNPTAFYLCASSIKRQETQYFGPGTRLLVL.